This record looks at one T cell receptor beta chain sequence and its context. The data were obtained in a study of PD-1 blockade in classical Hodgkin lymphoma. The CDR3 loop spans 12 amino acids. Trimming left V 3 bases short and J 9 bases short, with 9 bases between. The germline V gene has CDR1 MGHRA and CDR2 YSYEKL. Only in-frame clones appear in the TCRdb table, and some are missing; sequencing was by immunoSEQ multiplex PCR. The sample consists of roughly 19,000 clones, around 89% of them appearing once. Regarding time point: cycle 4 day 1 (C4D1), after more than five weeks of nivolumab. With no exception, relapse followed autologous stem cell transplantation in all patients, and brentuximab vedotin exposure varied. Thawed PBMCs were subjected to magnetic negative selection, which yielded isolated CD8+ T cells.

The sample consisted of CD8+ T cells from blood, taken before the fourth cycle of nivolumab. V and J are TRBV4-1 and TRBJ2-1; D is unresolved. This sequence was found in a human donor with classical Hodgkin lymphoma. CDR3 in amino acids: CASSQIPFEQFF. The CDR3 bases are TGCGCCAGCAGCCAGATACCCTTTGAGCAGTTCTTC.